The entry below describes one T cell receptor (beta chain). The table came from immunoSEQ multiplex PCR; TCRdb's copy has only in-frame clones and leaves some out. The sample consists of approximately 140,000 clones, 70% to 80% of them appearing once. These data are taken from a study of cytotoxic CD8 clonotypes in ibrutinib-treated CLL. Study-level information: Outcomes included roughly 24 partial and 2 complete responses; after median about 68 months, approximately 14 stayed remitted and 12 progressed. Response samples came after a median around twelve months of treatment, range 6 to 36.

V lost 0 bases and J lost 1; bases outside the gene matches: 3. The germline V gene encodes CDR1 SGHTA and CDR2 FQGTGA. CDR3 length: 17 residues. The TCR originated in a human donor with chronic lymphocytic leukemia. Sequenced material: PBMCs, taken after 12 months of ibrutinib treatment. The chain is built from TRBV7-3 and TRBJ2-2, with 9 positions matching TRBD1. The CDR3 DNA reads as TGTGCCAGCAGCTTAACTCGGGACAGGGTGAACACCGGGGAGCTGTTTTTT. Translated, it gives CASSLTRDRVNTGELFF.